Below are 25 T cell receptor beta chains sequenced from a single sample in a study of T cells in Graves' hyperthyroidism and ophthalmopathy. Researchers amplified the TCR beta CDR3 regions from RNA transcripts. Researchers ran a first-round RT-PCR on the TCR CDR3 using the HTBI primer set. Each CDR3 protein is one row after TCRdb ran MiXCR on the multiplex PCR reads. The sample lists 300,000 to 400,000 distinct CDR3 sequences, about 15% occurring once. The sequenced sample consisted of blood. These receptors all stem from a woman aged 30 to 39 with Graves' hyperthyroidism.

This clonotype showed up many times. The CDR3 protein is CSARTKRDLAGETQYF. The CDR3, as DNA: TGCAGTGCTAGAACTAAACGTGACTTAGCGGGGGAGACCCAGTACTTC. The rearrangement links TRBV20-1 to TRBJ2-5; 8 positions agree with TRBD2. The CDR3 is 16 residues long. Looked up from germline, CDR1 is DFQATT and CDR2 is SNEGSKA (reference sequence). V was pared by 2 bases and J by 5 bases, with 13 bases of the junction left unmatched.

Comment on this clonotype: One base away lies a much larger clone, so this may be a sequencing read error. The chain couples TRBV7-2 to TRBJ2-1; D possibly corresponds to TRBD1 (5 bases). This CDR3 is 15 amino acids long. The germline V gene has CDR1 SGHTA and CDR2 FQGNSA. The CDR3: CATFLTGKIYNGQFF. As DNA, the CDR3 is TGTGCCACTTTCCTCACAGGCAAAATCTACAATGGGCAGTTCTTC. The full variable domain, with the rest looked up from reference TRBV7-2 and TRBJ2-1, is GAGVSQSPSNKVTEKGKDVELRCDPISGHTALYWYRQSLGQGLEFLIYFQGNSAPDKSGLPSDRFSAERTGGSVSTLTIQRTQQEDSAVYLCATFLTGKIYNGQFFGPGTRLTVL.

The chain carries TRBV30 and TRBJ1-1; perhaps TRBD1 as D (6 bases). V was trimmed by 3 bases and J by 0 bases, leaving 11 bases between them. Looked up from germline, CDR1 is GTSNPN and CDR2 is SVGIG (reference sequence). This CDR3 is built from 14 residues. The DNA of the CDR3 is TGTGCCTGGAGGAGGACAGACATGAACACTGAAGCTTTCTTT. Translating it yields CAWRRTDMNTEAFF.

This sequence joins TRBV10-3 and TRBJ1-3; maybe TRBD1 (6 bases). The V gene's germline CDR1 is ENHRY and CDR2 SYGVKD. The V gene lost 6 bases and the J gene lost 6 bases, with 9 bases spanning the gap. The CDR3 runs 12 residues. DNA for the CDR3: TGTGCCATCAGCGCAGGGGAAAACACCATATATTTT. This translates into CAISAGENTIYF.

This clonotype was observed at least ten times. CDR3 nucleotides: TGTGCCAGCAGTGATGGGGCAGGGCGAACTGAAGCTTTCTTT. Amino acids: CASSDGAGRTEAFF. V usage is TRBV2 and J usage is TRBJ1-1, with D possibly TRBD1 on 5 matching bases. In germline, CDR1 is SNHLY, CDR2 FYNNEI. The CDR3 is 14 amino acids. Trimming stripped 3 bases from V and 5 bases from J, with 13 bases between.

This chain links TRBV27 with TRBJ2-6; possibly TRBD2 for D (6 bases). Trimming took 6 bases from V and 2 from J, leaving 14 bases between them. The length of the CDR3 is 16 residues. CDR1 and CDR2 (germline): MNHEY, SMNVEV (reference sequence). CDR3 nucleotide sequence: TGTGCCAGCAGATCCTCCGGGAGCACTGGGGCCAACGTCCTGACTTTC. Encoded protein: CASRSSGSTGANVLTF.

This clonotype was counted at least ten times. The chain employs TRBV7-8 and TRBJ2-1, with D perhaps matching TRBD2 (6 bases). The CDR3 spans 14 residues. Trimming removed 1 base at V and 9 bases at J, with 13 bases between. Germline V gene lookup returns CDR1 SGHVS and CDR2 FQNEAQ. CDR3 region: CASSLGRLVGEQFF. The CDR3 DNA sequence: TGTGCCAGCAGCTTAGGGCGACTAGTTGGTGAGCAGTTCTTC.

This clonotype was seen many times. V is TRBV12-3 or TRBV12-4 and J is TRBJ1-1, with D possibly matching TRBD1 (5 bases). Trimming took off 10 bases at V and 3 bases at J, with 12 bases between the two ends. The CDR3 covers 12 residues. CDR3 in DNA: TGTGCCACCGGGGGGGGTGACACTGAAGCTTTCTTT. It encodes CATGGGDTEAFF.

The sample holds many counts of this clonotype. The chain joins TRBV20-1 to TRBJ2-3; 8 bases agree with TRBD2. The CDR3 has 15 amino acids. V shed 5 bases and J 4 bases; nucleotides not matched to a gene: 11. Germline V gives CDR1 DFQATT, CDR2 SNEGSKA (reference sequence). CDR3 amino acids: CSAPLGAGDPDTQYF. CDR3 sequence (DNA): TGCAGTGCTCCCCTGGGAGCGGGAGACCCAGATACGCAGTATTTT.

This clonotype appeared many times. The rearrangement uses TRBV27 and TRBJ2-1; maybe TRBD1 (6 bases). Germline V gene data show CDR1 as MNHEY and CDR2 as SMNVEV (reference sequence). The CDR3 consists of 13 residues. V dropped 6 bases and J dropped 3 bases, with 9 bases sitting between them. CDR3 in amino acids: CASSADSYNEQFF. The CDR3 DNA follows: TGTGCCAGCAGCGCGGACAGCTACAATGAGCAGTTCTTC.

This clonotype was seen many times. J is TRBJ1-4 and V is TRBV10-3; D is unclear. This CDR3 contains 14 residues. V was trimmed by 6 bases and J by 5 bases, leaving 13 bases between them. The germline V gene has CDR1 ENHRY and CDR2 SYGVKD. In DNA form, the CDR3 reads TGTGCCATCAGGGGCGCTCGGCAGAATGAAAAACTGTTTTTT. Translating gives CAIRGARQNEKLFF.

This sequence joins TRBV20-1 and TRBJ2-1, with 8 bases identical to TRBD2. The CDR3 spans 15 residues. Trimming cost V 5 bases and J 2 bases; bases outside gene matches: 8. Looked up from germline, CDR1 is DFQATT and CDR2 is SNEGSKA (reference sequence). In DNA form, the CDR3 reads TGCAGTGCTCGACTAGCGCTAAGTCCCTACAATGAGCAGTTCTTC. This encodes CSARLALSPYNEQFF.

This clonotype showed up many times. This sequence joins TRBV20-1 and TRBJ2-1; D is possibly TRBD1 (6 bases). Germline lookup yields CDR1 DFQATT and CDR2 SNEGSKA (reference sequence). The CDR3 loop spans 13 amino acids. In nucleotides, the CDR3 is TGCAGCAGCGGACAGATGACATACAATGAGCAGTTCTTC. Its protein is CSSGQMTYNEQFF.

V and J are TRBV11-2 and TRBJ1-4; D unclear. Trimming shortened V by 2 bases and J by 5 bases, and 12 bases separated the two germline ends. This CDR3 region has 15 residues. Germline V gives CDR1 SGHAT, CDR2 FQNNGV. The CDR3 region is CASSLWLEENEKLFF. Written as DNA, the CDR3 is TGTGCCAGCAGCTTATGGTTGGAGGAAAATGAAAAACTGTTTTTT.

This clonotype was seen repeatedly, ten times or more. The chain combines TRBV3-1 with TRBJ2-3; no firm D call. Germline CDR1 is LGHDT and CDR2 is YNNKEL (reference sequence). This CDR3 contains 13 residues. V was clipped by 2 bases and J by 2 bases, with 5 bases between them. The CDR3: CASSQSATDTQYF. DNA of the CDR3: TGTGCCAGCAGCCAATCCGCCACAGATACGCAGTATTTT.

This clonotype was picked up a small number of times. A much larger clone differs by one base, so this may be a read error. The V and J genes are TRBV2 and TRBJ2-4, with D perhaps matching TRBD2 (5 bases). Germline CDR1 and CDR2: SNHLY and FYNNEI. This CDR3 has 15 amino acids. In DNA form, the CDR3 reads TGTGCCAGCAGTGATTGGCCGAGGGCCAAAAGCATTCAGTACTTC. Its protein product is CASSDWPRAKSIQYF.

The V call is TRBV28, the J call TRBJ2-5; maybe TRBD2 (6 bases). Per germline, CDR1 MDHEN and CDR2 SYDVKM. The CDR3 sequence is 12 residues long. Trimming stripped 8 bases from V and 13 bases from J, with 20 bases between. The chain's CDR3 is CASDQAGNRRYF. The DNA for the CDR3 is TGTGCCAGCGACCAAGCGGGTAACAGGAGGTACTTC.

The gene calls are TRBV19 and TRBJ2-3; no reliable D call. From germline, CDR1 is LNHDA and CDR2 SQIVND (reference sequence). Trimming took off 10 bases at V and 6 bases at J, with 17 bases between the two ends. This CDR3 region has 13 residues. The DNA of the CDR3 is TGTGCCACGGCCTCTAGAGGTCGGGATACGCAGTATTTT. It translates to CATASRGRDTQYF.

The chain carries TRBV6-1 and TRBJ2-7; D gene ambiguous. This CDR3 spans 9 amino acids. Germline CDR1 is MNHNS and CDR2 is SASEGT. V lost 10 bases, J lost 9 bases, and 10 bases lay in between. The CDR3 DNA reads TGTGCCACCGGAAGCCCGCAGTACTTC. This translates into CATGSPQYF.

In this sample, this clonotype turned up once. The chain recombines TRBV5-1 with TRBJ2-5, with D possibly called TRBD1 or TRBD2 (6 bases each). V was trimmed by 5 bases and J by 2 bases, leaving 10 bases between them. The CDR3 consists of 13 residues. Per the germline V gene, CDR1 is SGHRS and CDR2 is YFSETQ. The CDR3 DNA sequence: TGCGCCAGCAGTGGGGGGCCACAAGAGACCCAGTACTTC. The encoded protein is CASSGGPQETQYF.

This clonotype occurred many times. This chain uses TRBV24-1 with TRBJ2-1, with 12 bases identical to TRBD2. The CDR3 contains 15 residues. V was clipped by 5 bases and J by 8 bases; unmatched bases: 6. Germline V gene lookup returns CDR1 KGHDR and CDR2 SFDVKD. The CDR3 loop reads CATSAWSSGRDEQFF. The CDR3 DNA sequence: TGTGCCACCAGTGCTTGGTCTAGCGGGAGGGATGAGCAGTTCTTC.

This clonotype was seen repeatedly, ten times or more. The chain is built from TRBV12-3 or TRBV12-4 and TRBJ2-3, with a weak D call TRBD2 (6 bases). This CDR3 contains 14 residues. The V end was cut by 7 bases, the J end by 6 bases, with 17 bases between. Here the CDR3 DNA reads TGTGCCAGCACCTTTCGGGACTCCCAGGATACGCAGTATTTT. Translated, it gives CASTFRDSQDTQYF.

The rearrangement uses TRBV18 and TRBJ1-2, with 9 bases identical to TRBD1. J was trimmed by 5 bases and V by 2 bases; bases with no gene match: 9. Per germline, CDR1 KGHSH and CDR2 LQKENI. This CDR3 comprises 16 residues. This CDR3 reads CASSPGPGTGSYGYTF. The CDR3 DNA is TGTGCCAGCTCACCAGGACCCGGGACAGGGTCTTATGGCTACACCTTC.

This clonotype was counted many times. The chain joins TRBV11-2 to TRBJ2-1; 9 nucleotides align to TRBD2. CDR1 and CDR2 (germline): SGHAT, FQNNGV. Trimming at V came to 2 bases and at J to 10 bases, leaving 3 bases not matched to a gene. This CDR3 spans 13 amino acids. The DNA of the CDR3 is TGTGCCAGCAGCTTAATAGCGGGGGTGGAGCAGTTCTTC. Residues: CASSLIAGVEQFF. Full variable domain (missing parts from reference TRBV11-2 and TRBJ2-1): EAGVAQSPRYKIIEKRQSVAFWCNPISGHATLYWYQQILGQGPKLLIQFQNNGVVDDSQLPKDRFSAERLKGVDSTLKIQPAKLEDSAVYLCASSLIAGVEQFFGPGTRLTVL.

The chain has TRBV19 and TRBJ1-1; no firm D call. The germline V and J ends were trimmed by 6 bases and 3 bases, with 17 bases remaining between them. The CDR3 totals 15 residues. Germline lookup yields CDR1 LNHDA and CDR2 SQIVND (reference sequence). The CDR3 nucleotides read TGTGCCAGTAGCGGCCCCCCCCGACGGGACACTGAAGCTTTCTTT. This gives the protein CASSGPPRRDTEAFF. The complete variable domain, with remaining parts taken from reference TRBV19 and TRBJ1-1, reads DGGITQSPKYLFRKEGQNVTLSCEQNLNHDAMYWYRQDPGQGLRLIYYSQIVNDFQKGDIAEGYSVSREKKESFPLTVTSAQKNPTAFYLCASSGPPRRDTEAFFGQGTRLTVV.